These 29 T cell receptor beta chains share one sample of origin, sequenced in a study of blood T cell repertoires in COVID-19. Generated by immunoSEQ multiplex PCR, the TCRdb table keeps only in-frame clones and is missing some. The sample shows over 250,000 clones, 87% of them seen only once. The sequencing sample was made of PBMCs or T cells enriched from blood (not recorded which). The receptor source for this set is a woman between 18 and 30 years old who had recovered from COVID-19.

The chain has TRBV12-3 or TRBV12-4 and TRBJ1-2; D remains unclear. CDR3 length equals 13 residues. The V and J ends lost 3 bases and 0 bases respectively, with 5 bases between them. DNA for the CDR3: TGTGCCAGCAGTTTTGGAGCTAACTATGGCTACACCTTC. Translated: CASSFGANYGYTF.

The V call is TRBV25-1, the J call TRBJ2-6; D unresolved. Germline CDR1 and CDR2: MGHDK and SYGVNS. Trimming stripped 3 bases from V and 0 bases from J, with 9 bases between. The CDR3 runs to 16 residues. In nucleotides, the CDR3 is TGTGCCAGCAGTGAGAACAGACCCTCTGGGGCCAACGTCCTGACTTTC. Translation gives CASSENRPSGANVLTF.

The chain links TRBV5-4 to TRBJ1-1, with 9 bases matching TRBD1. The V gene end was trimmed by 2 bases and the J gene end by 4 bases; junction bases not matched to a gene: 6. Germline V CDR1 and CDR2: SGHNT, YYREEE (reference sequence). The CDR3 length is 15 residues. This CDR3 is CASSFFEDRGTEAFF. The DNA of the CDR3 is TGTGCCAGCAGCTTTTTTGAGGACAGGGGCACTGAAGCTTTCTTT.

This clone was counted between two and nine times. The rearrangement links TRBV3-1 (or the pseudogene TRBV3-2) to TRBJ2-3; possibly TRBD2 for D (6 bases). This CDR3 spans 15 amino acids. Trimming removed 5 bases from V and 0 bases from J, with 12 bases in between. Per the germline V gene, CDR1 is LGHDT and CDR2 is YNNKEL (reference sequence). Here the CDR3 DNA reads TGTGCCAGCAGCGGGGACTGGCCTAGCACAGATACGCAGTATTTT. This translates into CASSGDWPSTDTQYF.

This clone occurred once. This chain's CDR3 is CASSLVGDTEAFF. As DNA, the CDR3 is TGTGCCAGCAGCTTAGTAGGGGACACTGAAGCTTTCTTT. The chain joins TRBV11-1 to TRBJ1-1; weak D call: TRBD1 (5 bases). This CDR3 region has 13 residues. Deletions cut 1 base from V and 3 bases from J, with 6 bases between. Germline V gives CDR1 SGHAT, CDR2 FQDESV (reference sequence).

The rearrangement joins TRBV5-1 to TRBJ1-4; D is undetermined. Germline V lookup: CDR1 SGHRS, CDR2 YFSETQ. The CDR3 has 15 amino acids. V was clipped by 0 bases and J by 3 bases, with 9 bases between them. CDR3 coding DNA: TGCGCCAGCAGCTTGGATCCACATTCTAATGAAAAACTGTTTTTT. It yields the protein CASSLDPHSNEKLFF. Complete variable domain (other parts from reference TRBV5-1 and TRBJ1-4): KAGVTQTPRYLIKTRGQQVTLSCSPISGHRSVSWYQQTPGQGLQFLFEYFSETQRNKGNFPGRFSGRQFSNSRSEMNVSTLELGDSALYLCASSLDPHSNEKLFFGSGTQLSVL.

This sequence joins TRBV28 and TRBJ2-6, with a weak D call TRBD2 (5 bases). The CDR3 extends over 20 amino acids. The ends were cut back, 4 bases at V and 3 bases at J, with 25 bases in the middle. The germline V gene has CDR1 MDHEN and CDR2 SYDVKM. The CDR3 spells CASSSRGKTVGMVGANVLTF. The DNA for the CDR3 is TGTGCCAGCAGTTCCCGAGGGAAAACAGTAGGAATGGTTGGGGCCAACGTCCTGACTTTC.

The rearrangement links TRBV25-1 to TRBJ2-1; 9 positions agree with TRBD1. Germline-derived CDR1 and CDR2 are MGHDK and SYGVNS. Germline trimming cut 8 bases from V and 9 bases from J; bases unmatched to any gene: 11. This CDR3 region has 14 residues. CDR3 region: CASQPGQGKAEQFF. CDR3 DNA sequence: TGTGCCAGCCAGCCGGGACAGGGAAAAGCTGAGCAGTTCTTC.

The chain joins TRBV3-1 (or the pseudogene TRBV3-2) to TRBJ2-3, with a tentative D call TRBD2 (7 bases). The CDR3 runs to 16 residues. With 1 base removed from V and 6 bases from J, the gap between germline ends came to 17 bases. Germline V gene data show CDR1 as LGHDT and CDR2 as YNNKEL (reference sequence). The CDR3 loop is CASSQGGGGERDTQYF. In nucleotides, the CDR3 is TGTGCCAGCAGCCAAGGTGGGGGGGGCGAACGGGATACGCAGTATTTT.

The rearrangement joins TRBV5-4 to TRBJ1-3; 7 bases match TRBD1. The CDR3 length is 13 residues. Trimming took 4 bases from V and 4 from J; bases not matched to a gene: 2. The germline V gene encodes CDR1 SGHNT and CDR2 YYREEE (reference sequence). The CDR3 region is CASSVDRGNTIYF. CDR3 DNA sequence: TGTGCCAGCAGCGTGGACAGGGGAAACACCATATATTTT.

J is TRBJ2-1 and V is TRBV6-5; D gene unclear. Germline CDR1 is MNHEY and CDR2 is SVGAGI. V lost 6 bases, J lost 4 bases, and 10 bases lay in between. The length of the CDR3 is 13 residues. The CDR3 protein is CASRVRPYNEQFF. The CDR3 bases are TGTGCCAGCAGGGTCAGGCCATACAATGAGCAGTTCTTC.

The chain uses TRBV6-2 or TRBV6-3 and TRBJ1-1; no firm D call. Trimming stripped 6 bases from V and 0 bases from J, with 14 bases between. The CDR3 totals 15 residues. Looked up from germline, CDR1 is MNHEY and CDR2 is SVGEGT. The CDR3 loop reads CASSSGRSMNTEAFF. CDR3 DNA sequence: TGTGCCAGCAGCTCAGGTAGATCCATGAACACTGAAGCTTTCTTT.

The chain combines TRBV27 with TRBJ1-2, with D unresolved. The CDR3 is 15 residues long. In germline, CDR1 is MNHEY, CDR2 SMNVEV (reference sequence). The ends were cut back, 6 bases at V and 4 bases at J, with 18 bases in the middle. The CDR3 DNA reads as TGTGCCAGCAGCCGAGGAGGGATTTGGGGCTATGGCTACACCTTC. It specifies CASSRGGIWGYGYTF.

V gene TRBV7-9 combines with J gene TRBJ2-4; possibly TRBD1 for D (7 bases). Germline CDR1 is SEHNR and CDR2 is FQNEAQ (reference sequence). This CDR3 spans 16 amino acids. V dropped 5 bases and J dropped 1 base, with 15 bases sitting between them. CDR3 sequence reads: CASSSTGDSAKNIQYF. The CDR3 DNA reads TGTGCCAGCAGCAGTACAGGGGACTCCGCCAAAAACATTCAGTACTTC.

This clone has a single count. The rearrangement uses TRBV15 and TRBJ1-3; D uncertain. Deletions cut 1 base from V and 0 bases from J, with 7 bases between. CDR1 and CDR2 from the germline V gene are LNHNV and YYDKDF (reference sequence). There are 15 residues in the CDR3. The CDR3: CATSRAGSSGNTIYF. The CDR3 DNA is TGTGCCACCAGCAGAGCGGGGAGCTCTGGAAACACCATATATTTT. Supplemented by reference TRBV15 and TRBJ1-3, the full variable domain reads DAMVIQNPRYQVTQFGKPVTLSCSQTLNHNVMYWYQQKSSQAPKLLFHYYDKDFNNEADTPDNFQSRRPNTSFCFLDIRSPGLGDTAMYLCATSRAGSSGNTIYFGEGSWLTVV.

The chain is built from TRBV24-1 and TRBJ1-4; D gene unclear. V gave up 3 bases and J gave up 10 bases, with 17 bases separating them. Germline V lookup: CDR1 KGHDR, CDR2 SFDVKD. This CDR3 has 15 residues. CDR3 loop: CATSDPSGETSKLFF. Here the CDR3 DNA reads TGTGCCACCAGTGATCCCTCCGGGGAAACATCAAAACTGTTTTTT.

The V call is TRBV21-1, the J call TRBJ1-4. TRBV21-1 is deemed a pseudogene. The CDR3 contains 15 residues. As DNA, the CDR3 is TGTGCCAGCAGCAAAGCCCGAGCAACTAATGAAAAACTGTTTTTT. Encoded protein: CASSKARATNEKLFF.

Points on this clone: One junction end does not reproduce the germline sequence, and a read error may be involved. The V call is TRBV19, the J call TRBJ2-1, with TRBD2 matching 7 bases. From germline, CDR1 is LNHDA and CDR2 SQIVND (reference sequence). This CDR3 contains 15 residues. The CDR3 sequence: CASSIGGSDYDEQFF. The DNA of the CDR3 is TGTGCCAGTAGTATAGGCGGGAGTGACTACGATGAGCAGTTCTTC.

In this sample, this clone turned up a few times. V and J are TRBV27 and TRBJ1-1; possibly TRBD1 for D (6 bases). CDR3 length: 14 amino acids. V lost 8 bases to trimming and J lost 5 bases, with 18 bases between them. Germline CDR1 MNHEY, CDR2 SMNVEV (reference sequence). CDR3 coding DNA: TGTGCCAGCCTTCATTTGACAGGCAGTACTGAAGCTTTCTTT. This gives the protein CASLHLTGSTEAFF.

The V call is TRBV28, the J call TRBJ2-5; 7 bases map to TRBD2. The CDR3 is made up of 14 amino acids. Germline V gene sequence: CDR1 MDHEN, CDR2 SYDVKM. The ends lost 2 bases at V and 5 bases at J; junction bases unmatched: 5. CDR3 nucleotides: TGTGCCAGCAGTTTAGCGGGAGTTACGGAGACCCAGTACTTC. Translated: CASSLAGVTETQYF.

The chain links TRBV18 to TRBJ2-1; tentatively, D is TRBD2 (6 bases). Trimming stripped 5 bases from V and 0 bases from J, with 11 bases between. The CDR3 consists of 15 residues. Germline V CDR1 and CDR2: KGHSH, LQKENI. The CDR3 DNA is TGTGCCAGCTCAGATGGACTAAGCTCCTACAATGAGCAGTTCTTC. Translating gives CASSDGLSSYNEQFF.

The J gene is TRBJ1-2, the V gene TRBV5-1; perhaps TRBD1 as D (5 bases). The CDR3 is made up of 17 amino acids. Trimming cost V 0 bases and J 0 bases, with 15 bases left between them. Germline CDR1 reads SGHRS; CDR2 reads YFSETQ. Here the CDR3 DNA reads TGCGCCAGCAGCTTGGACCCACCAGGGCCCGCTAACTATGGCTACACCTTC. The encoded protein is CASSLDPPGPANYGYTF.

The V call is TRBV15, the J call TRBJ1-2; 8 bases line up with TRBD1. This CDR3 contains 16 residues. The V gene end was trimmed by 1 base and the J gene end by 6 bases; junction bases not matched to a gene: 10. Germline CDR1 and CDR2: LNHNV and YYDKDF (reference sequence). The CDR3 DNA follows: TGTGCCACCAGCAGAGGAATAGGGACAGGCACCCATGGCTACACCTTC. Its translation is CATSRGIGTGTHGYTF.

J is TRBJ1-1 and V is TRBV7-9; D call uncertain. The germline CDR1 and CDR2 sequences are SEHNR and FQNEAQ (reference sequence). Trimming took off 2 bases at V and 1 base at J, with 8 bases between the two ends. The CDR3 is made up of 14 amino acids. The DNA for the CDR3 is TGTGCCAGCAGCTTACGGTTGCAGAACACTGAAGCTTTCTTT. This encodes CASSLRLQNTEAFF.

The CDR3 reads CSASRWGDRVNRGAFF. The CDR3 DNA reads as TGCAGTGCTAGTAGGTGGGGGGACAGGGTTAATCGGGGAGCTTTCTTT. This chain uses TRBV20-1 with TRBJ1-1; 9 nucleotides match TRBD1. J lost 10 bases, V lost 3 bases, and 18 bases had no gene match. The CDR3 contains 16 residues. Germline assignment: CDR1 DFQATT and CDR2 SNEGSKA (reference sequence).

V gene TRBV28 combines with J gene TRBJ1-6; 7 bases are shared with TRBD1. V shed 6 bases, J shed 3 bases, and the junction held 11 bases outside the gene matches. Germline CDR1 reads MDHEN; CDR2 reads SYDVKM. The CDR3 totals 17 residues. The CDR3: CASRLTTGVGYNSPLHF. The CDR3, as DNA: TGTGCCAGCAGGTTGACCACAGGGGTAGGCTATAATTCACCCCTCCACTTT.

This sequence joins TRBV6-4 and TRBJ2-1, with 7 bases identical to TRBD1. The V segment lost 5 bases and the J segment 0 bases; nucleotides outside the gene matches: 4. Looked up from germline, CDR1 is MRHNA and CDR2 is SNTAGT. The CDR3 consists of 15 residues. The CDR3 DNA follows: TGTGCCAGCAGTTTGACAGGGTTCTCCTACAATGAGCAGTTCTTC. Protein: CASSLTGFSYNEQFF.

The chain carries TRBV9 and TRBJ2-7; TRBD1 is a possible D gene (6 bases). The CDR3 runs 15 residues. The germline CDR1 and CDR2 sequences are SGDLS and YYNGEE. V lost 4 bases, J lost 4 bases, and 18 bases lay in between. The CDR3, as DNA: TGTGCCAGCAGCCCCTCTACAGGGTACGGGTACGAGCAGTACTTC. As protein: CASSPSTGYGYEQYF.

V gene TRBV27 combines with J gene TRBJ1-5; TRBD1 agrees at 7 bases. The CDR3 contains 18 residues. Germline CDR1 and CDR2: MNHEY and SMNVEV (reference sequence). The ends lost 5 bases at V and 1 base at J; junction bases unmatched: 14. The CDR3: CASSPPPTGIGSNQPQHF. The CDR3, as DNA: TGTGCCAGCAGTCCCCCTCCGACAGGGATCGGAAGCAATCAGCCCCAGCATTTT.